Listed below are T cell receptor beta chains from one sample, sequenced in a study of beta chain features in type 1 diabetes. Using immunoSEQ multiplex PCR, the repertoire was profiled, and TCRdb retains in-frame clones only, with some absent. The repertoire holds 150,000 or so clones, with over 8.5% as singletons. The sample consisted of central memory CD4+ T cells from blood. The origin of the receptors is a man between 18 and 35 years old in good health. Each CDR3 is given with its conserved first and last residue. The D gene is left open where the match is weak. Not all rows give a size; the values are once, few, many and, for expanded clones, a class.

NA	TRBV7-3	TRBJ2-7	NA	CASSLSAGEQYF	TGTGCCAGCAGCTTATCGGCGGGCGAGCAGTACTTC
NA	TRBV7-8	TRBJ1-1	TRBD1	CASSQQTGGLFEAFF	TGTGCCAGCAGCCAGCAGACAGGGGGCCTTTTTGAAGCTTTCTTT
few	TRBV7-9	TRBJ2-3	NA	CASSLKSPGTWSGADTQYF	TGTGCCAGCAGCTTAAAGTCCCCGGGGACATGGTCCGGGGCAGATACGCAGTATTTT
few	TRBV7-2	TRBJ2-5	TRBD1	CASSLGRDRGFNGETQYF	TGTGCCAGCAGCTTAGGCCGGGACAGGGGATTTAACGGAGAGACCCAGTACTTC
few	TRBV18	TRBJ1-5	NA	CASSPGQNQPQHF	TGTGCCAGCTCACCAGGGCAGAATCAGCCCCAGCATTTT
NA	TRBV7-2	TRBJ2-5	NA	CASSLGWAETQYF	TGTGCCAGCAGCTTAGGATGGGCAGAGACCCAGTACTTC
few	TRBV19	TRBJ1-1	NA	CASSGVMNTEAFF	TGTGCCAGTAGCGGAGTGATGAACACTGAAGCTTTCTTT
NA	TRBV4-2	TRBJ2-5	TRBD2	CASSLRGGGGPGETQYF	TGTGCCAGCAGCCTCAGAGGAGGCGGGGGGCCGGGAGAGACCCAGTACTTC
NA	TRBV7-2	TRBJ1-5	TRBD1	CASSHDRASNQPQHF	TGTGCCAGCAGCCACGACAGGGCTAGCAATCAGCCCCAGCATTTT
NA	TRBV7-9	TRBJ1-2	TRBD1	CASSVHRGKVYGYTF	TGTGCCAGCAGCGTTCACAGGGGAAAGGTCTATGGCTACACCTTC
NA	TRBV5-6	TRBJ2-4	TRBD1	CASSRGTGGNIQYF	TGTGCCAGCAGCCGCGGGACAGGGGGAAACATTCAGTACTTC
few	TRBV4-1	TRBJ2-1	NA	CASRAGTYSYNEQFF	TGCGCCAGCAGGGCTGGGACATACTCCTACAATGAGCAGTTCTTC
NA	TRBV7-2	TRBJ2-4	TRBD2	CASSLRLAGTLAKNIQYF	TGTGCCAGCAGTCTTAGACTAGCGGGGACTCTAGCCAAAAACATTCAGTACTTC
NA	TRBV9	TRBJ2-2	NA	CASSVQKNTGELFF	TGTGCCAGCAGCGTACAGAAAAACACCGGGGAGCTGTTTTTT
few	TRBV9	TRBJ2-5	NA	CASSVAALETQYF	TGTGCCAGCAGCGTGGCTGCCTTAGAGACCCAGTACTTC
NA	TRBV29-1	TRBJ2-7	TRBD1	CSVGTGFAYEQYF	TGCAGCGTTGGGACAGGGTTCGCCTACGAGCAGTACTTC
NA	TRBV14	TRBJ2-1	TRBD2	CASSRYPGLAGGNEQFF	TGTGCCAGCAGCCGTTATCCGGGACTAGCGGGAGGAAATGAGCAGTTCTTC
NA	TRBV30	TRBJ2-7	TRBD1	CAWRGTGKYYEQYF	TGTGCCTGGAGGGGGACAGGGAAATACTACGAGCAGTACTTC
few	TRBV25-1	TRBJ2-7	NA	CASQLGVYEQYF	TGTGCCAGCCAATTAGGGGTATACGAGCAGTACTTC
few	TRBV11-3	TRBJ1-1	NA	CASSSREAGEAFF	TGTGCCAGCAGCTCTAGGGAAGCGGGGGAAGCTTTCTTT
few	TRBV7-2	TRBJ1-1	NA	CASSLVTGLNTEAFF	TGTGCCAGCAGCTTGGTTACAGGGCTGAACACTGAAGCTTTCTTT
NA	TRBV5-1	TRBJ2-1	TRBD2	CASSPLLASSYNEQFF	TGCGCCAGCAGCCCCTTACTAGCGAGCTCCTACAATGAGCAGTTCTTC
few	TRBV7-2	TRBJ2-7	NA	CASSLSNEQYF	TGTGCCAGCAGCTTGTCTAACGAGCAGTACTTC
NA	TRBV9	TRBJ2-3	NA	CASSPYGTDTQYF	TGTGCCAGCAGCCCCTACGGCACAGATACGCAGTATTTT